Ten or more counts support the clone carrying this T cell receptor (beta chain). Germline CDR1 reads SGHRS; CDR2 reads YFSETQ. This CDR3 comprises 14 residues. V was shortened by 2 bases and J by 6 bases, with 11 bases between the two germline ends. Generation of TCR beta libraries employed quantitative 5'-RACE incorporating molecular barcodes. One entry per CDR3 protein, called by TCRdb with MiXCR from the 5' RACE reads. The sample carries 250,000 to 400,000 distinct CDR3 sequences, approximately 10% recorded once. The sample belongs to a study of CD8 T cells in ankylosing spondylitis. The rearrangement uses TRBV5-1 and TRBJ2-2; unclear D gene. The TCR sequence derives from a female donor with ankylosing spondylitis or in good health (not recorded which). The sequencing sample was made of blood, either unsorted or a sorted T cell fraction (not recorded which). In DNA, the CDR3 is TGCGCCAGCAGCTTCCCCCAGATGCCCGGGGAGCTGTTTTTT. Translating it yields CASSFPQMPGELFF. Together with reference TRBV5-1 and TRBJ2-2, the CDR3 gives the full variable domain: KAGVTQTPRYLIKTRGQQVTLSCSPISGHRSVSWYQQTPGQGLQFLFEYFSETQRNKGNFPGRFSGRQFSNSRSEMNVSTLELGDSALYLCASSFPQMPGELFFGEGSRLTVL.